This paragraph covers one TCR beta chain sequence. Under the authors' procedure: Nucleated cell counts were estimated from reference gene primer amplification. The method was immunoSEQ multiplex PCR; TCRdb's version includes in-frame clones alone and lacks a portion of them. V and J calls and clone size are copied from that table; D and trimming were computed from the DNA. The profile shows about 350,000 clones, roughly nine tenths of them singletons. These data belong to a study of blood T cell repertoires in COVID-19. Study background: The United States, Italy and Spain provided the acute and convalescent COVID-19 samples.

The germline gives CDR1 MGHDK, CDR2 SYGVNS. CDR3 length equals 14 residues. V was trimmed by 7 bases and J by 2 bases, leaving 12 bases between them. The TCR sequence derives from a woman aged 55-69 years with COVID-19, enrolled during active disease. The rearrangement links TRBV25-1 to TRBJ2-1, with D perhaps TRBD2 (5 bases). The sequencing sample was made of peripheral blood. In DNA form, the CDR3 reads TGTGCCAGCAAAGGACTCCCGACCTACAATGAGCAGTTCTTC. Translating gives CASKGLPTYNEQFF.